This T cell receptor (beta chain) is from a study of blood T cells in healthy people across ages. Findings and limits, study-wide: The unsorted PBMCs prevented any conclusive comparison of naive versus antigen-experienced cells.

The use of a sample-barcoded 5' primer and a J-beta primer mix characterized a second PCR of roughly 6 to 11 cycles. From the 5' RACE reads, TCRdb called clonotypes with MiXCR, one entry per CDR3 protein. Of 550,000 to 650,000 distinct CDR3 sequences listed, about 27% are singletons. Extractions gave at least 5 micrograms of total RNA per sample. The sample holds a few counts of this clonotype. Its antigen is currently unknown. The CDR3 has 15 residues. The germline V gene has CDR1 SGDLS and CDR2 YYNGEE. V dropped 4 bases and J dropped 0 bases, with 11 bases sitting between them. The sample was also linked to a second study, of T cells of mothers and their children.

Sequenced input: blood. The TCR originated in a boy between 2 and 10 years old in good health. The chain uses TRBV9 and TRBJ1-3; possibly TRBD1 for D (6 bases). The CDR3, as DNA: TGTGCCAGCAGCCTCACGGACAGCTCTGGAAACACCATATATTTT. Its translation: CASSLTDSSGNTIYF.